Presented here are 21 T cell receptor beta chains from one specimen sequenced in a study of blood T cell repertoires in COVID-19. Assay used: immunoSEQ multiplex PCR; TCRdb lists only in-frame clones, some missing. The sample records 98,000 or so clones, 87% being singletons. What was sequenced was peripheral blood. The receptor source for this set is a man aged 50 to 60 with acute or convalescent COVID-19.

A few counts support this clone. V gene TRBV28 combines with J gene TRBJ2-7; perhaps TRBD2 as D (6 bases). From germline, CDR1 is MDHEN and CDR2 SYDVKM. This CDR3 is built from 15 residues. V was cut by 7 bases and J by 1 base, with 17 bases left in between. CDR3 sequence (DNA): TGTGCCAGCAACCCCGCGGGGCAGCCTTCCTACGAGCAGTACTTC. It codes for CASNPAGQPSYEQYF.

The count of this clone is one. The chain is built from TRBV7-3 and TRBJ2-1; 8 bases are a match to TRBD1. The J segment lost 2 bases and the V segment lost 7 bases, leaving 4 bases of the junction unmatched. The CDR3 has 14 residues. CDR1 is SGHTA and CDR2 is FQGTGA in the germline V gene. The DNA of the CDR3 is TGTGCCAGCACTCGGACAGGGACCTACAATGAGCAGTTCTTC. Protein product: CASTRTGTYNEQFF.

This clone showed up just once. The V gene is TRBV5-1, the J gene TRBJ1-2; 10 bases fit TRBD1. The trim removed 3 bases at V and 3 bases at J, leaving 5 bases unmatched. The CDR3 has 15 amino acids. Germline lookup yields CDR1 SGHRS and CDR2 YFSETQ. CDR3 coding DNA: TGCGCCAGCAGCTCCCCGGGACAGGGGTACTATGGCTACACCTTC. It translates to CASSSPGQGYYGYTF.

This clone was seen just once. The chain recombines TRBV28 with TRBJ2-7; 7 bases are a match to TRBD1. After removal of 6 bases from V and 7 bases from J, the junction contained 6 bases not matched to a gene. CDR1 is MDHEN, CDR2 SYDVKM, per germline. The CDR3 runs to 12 residues. CDR3: CASRTGLSEQYF. CDR3 DNA: TGTGCCAGCAGGACAGGGTTGAGTGAGCAGTACTTC.

The CDR3 sequence: CASSTGQGGLAGTGELFF. The CDR3 region has the DNA TGTGCCAGCAGCACCGGACAGGGGGGACTAGCGGGCACCGGGGAGCTGTTTTTT. The rearrangement joins TRBV28 to TRBJ2-2, with 12 bases that match TRBD2. The CDR3 has 18 amino acids. From germline, CDR1 is MDHEN and CDR2 SYDVKM. Germline trimming cut 6 bases from V and 4 bases from J; bases unmatched to any gene: 12.

The V gene is TRBV3-1 (or the pseudogene TRBV3-2), the J gene TRBJ2-3; 7 nucleotides line up with TRBD2. V was pared by 6 bases and J by 0 bases, with 9 bases of the junction left unmatched. The CDR3 loop spans 16 amino acids. Germline values: CDR1 LGHDT, CDR2 YNNKEL (reference sequence). The CDR3 DNA reads as TGTGCCAGCAGGAACGGGGGAGGGACTAGCACAGATACGCAGTATTTT. Protein: CASRNGGGTSTDTQYF.

This rearrangement joins TRBV2 to TRBJ1-1; TRBD1 aligns across 7 bases. Germline CDR1 and CDR2: SNHLY and FYNNEI. The CDR3 is 13 amino acids. Trimming at V came to 4 bases and at J to 4 bases, leaving 3 bases not matched to a gene. CDR3 in amino acids: CASSVAGGTEAFF. CDR3 DNA sequence: TGTGCCAGCAGTGTGGCAGGGGGCACTGAAGCTTTCTTT. The whole variable domain, remainder taken from reference TRBV2 and TRBJ1-1, is EPEVTQTPSHQVTQMGQEVILRCVPISNHLYFYWYRQILGQKVEFLVSFYNNEISEKSEIFDDQFSVERPDGSNFTLKIRSTKLEDSAMYFCASSVAGGTEAFFGQGTRLTVV.

The chain has TRBV4-1 and TRBJ2-6; TRBD2 aligns across 15 bases. This CDR3 comprises 18 residues. From germline, CDR1 is MGHRA and CDR2 YSYEKL. V trimming: 3 bases; J trimming: 3 bases; junction bases outside the gene matches: 3. CDR3 in amino acids: CASSQGLAGGFGANVLTF. The DNA for the CDR3 is TGCGCCAGCAGCCAGGGACTAGCGGGAGGATTTGGGGCCAACGTCCTGACTTTC.

The chain links TRBV5-6 to TRBJ1-5; TRBD1 matches 8 bases. The CDR3 has 14 amino acids. Germline V gene data show CDR1 as SGHDT and CDR2 as YYEEEE. Trimming cost V 2 bases and J 5 bases; bases outside gene matches: 3. In DNA form, the CDR3 reads TGTGCCAGCAGCTTCGGACAGGGAGATCAGCCCCAGCATTTT. This gives the protein CASSFGQGDQPQHF.

V gene TRBV6-5 combines with J gene TRBJ2-5, with 7 bases fitting TRBD2. Unmatched junction bases numbered 6, after V lost 6 bases and J lost 5 bases. In germline, CDR1 is MNHEY, CDR2 SVGAGI. The CDR3 sequence is 13 residues long. The CDR3 loop reads CASRAGPLETQYF. Written as DNA, the CDR3 is TGTGCCAGCAGAGCGGGACCCCTGGAGACCCAGTACTTC.

This clone has a single count. V is TRBV4-1 and J is TRBJ2-2, with 11 nucleotides matching TRBD1. This CDR3 has 16 residues. Losses at the gene ends were 1 base for V and 7 bases for J; bases not matched to a gene: 5. Germline V lookup: CDR1 MGHRA, CDR2 YSYEKL. CDR3 DNA: TGCGCCAGCAGCCAAGGGTGGACAGGGGGCTACGGGGAGCTGTTTTTT. As protein: CASSQGWTGGYGELFF.

In nucleotides, the CDR3 is TGTGCCAGCAGTGAAACTAATAATCAGCCCCAGCATTTT. Protein: CASSETNNQPQHF. V usage is TRBV6-1 and J usage is TRBJ1-5; D is unresolved. V was cut by 2 bases and J by 4 bases, with 6 bases left in between. The germline V gene encodes CDR1 MNHNS and CDR2 SASEGT. The CDR3 length is 13 residues.

This chain connects TRBV24-1 to TRBJ2-2, with 13 bases fitting TRBD2. The CDR3 spans 18 residues. With 4 bases clipped from V and 7 bases from J, the junction kept 11 bases outside the gene matches. In germline, CDR1 is KGHDR, CDR2 SFDVKD. CDR3 DNA: TGTGCCACCAGTGACGCAACTAGCGGGAGGGCCATTTTCGGGGAGCTGTTTTTT. Residues: CATSDATSGRAIFGELFF.

The chain carries TRBV3-1 (or the pseudogene TRBV3-2) and TRBJ2-7; 10 bases fit TRBD2. The CDR3 is made up of 16 amino acids. CDR1 and CDR2 (germline): LGHDT, YNNKEL (reference sequence). With V trimmed by 0 bases and J by 2 bases, 4 bases remained unmatched. CDR3 nucleotides: TGTGCCAGCAGCCAAGATCTAAGCGGGAGGGCCTACGAGCAGTACTTC. This gives the protein CASSQDLSGRAYEQYF.

For the CDR3, the DNA is TGTGCCAGCAGACCGGGACAAGCCCTTCGGGAGCAGTACTTC. This translates into CASRPGQALREQYF. The chain combines TRBV28 with TRBJ2-7, with a tentative D call TRBD1 (6 bases). V was cut by 6 bases and J by 7 bases, with 19 bases left in between. CDR3 size: 14 residues. Germline assignment: CDR1 MDHEN and CDR2 SYDVKM.

The J gene is TRBJ2-7, the V gene TRBV3-1 (or the pseudogene TRBV3-2); TRBD1 might be the D (6 bases). Germline loops: CDR1 LGHDT, CDR2 YNNKEL (reference sequence). The V and J ends lost 4 bases and 1 base respectively, with 11 bases between them. The CDR3 consists of 14 residues. The CDR3 coding sequence is TGTGCCAGCAGCCCCGGGACAAAATCCTACGAGCAGTACTTC. Translated: CASSPGTKSYEQYF.

The table lists this clone with a few counts. The rearrangement joins TRBV5-1 to TRBJ2-1; TRBD2 aligns across 9 bases. V was clipped by 0 bases and J by 7 bases; unmatched bases: 11. The CDR3 extends over 17 amino acids. Germline CDR1 SGHRS, CDR2 YFSETQ. The CDR3 is CASSLGDRASGVNEQFF. CDR3 nucleotides: TGCGCCAGCAGCTTGGGGGATCGGGCTAGCGGGGTGAATGAGCAGTTCTTC.

The chain uses TRBV2 and TRBJ2-1; 13 nucleotides match TRBD2. The trim removed 6 bases at V and 7 bases at J, leaving 6 bases unmatched. The germline V gene encodes CDR1 SNHLY and CDR2 FYNNEI. CDR3 length: 15 residues. CDR3 DNA sequence: TGTGCCAGCAGGGCAGGACTAGCGGGAGTTAATGAGCAGTTCTTC. Translating it yields CASRAGLAGVNEQFF. The whole variable domain, filled in from reference TRBV2 and TRBJ2-1, reads EPEVTQTPSHQVTQMGQEVILRCVPISNHLYFYWYRQILGQKVEFLVSFYNNEISEKSEIFDDQFSVERPDGSNFTLKIRSTKLEDSAMYFCASRAGLAGVNEQFFGPGTRLTVL.

A few counts support this clone. The chain couples TRBV14 to TRBJ1-2, with a possible D match to TRBD1 (5 bases). Trimming left V 0 bases short and J 4 bases short, with 9 bases between. Germline lookup yields CDR1 SGHDN and CDR2 FVKESK. The CDR3 loop spans 14 amino acids. The CDR3 spells CASSQDDSLYGYTF. CDR3 bases: TGTGCCAGCAGCCAAGATGACAGCCTCTATGGCTACACCTTC. Looking up the rest from reference TRBV14 and TRBJ1-2 gives the full variable domain: EAGVTQFPSHSVIEKGQTVTLRCDPISGHDNLYWYRRVMGKEIKFLLHFVKESKQDESGMPNNRFLAERTGGTYSTLKVQPAELEDSGVYFCASSQDDSLYGYTFGSGTRLTVV.

This sequence joins TRBV4-1 and TRBJ2-3, with D possibly matching TRBD2 (6 bases). Trimming removed 1 base from V and 5 bases from J, with 19 bases in between. The CDR3 consists of 17 residues. Per germline, CDR1 MGHRA and CDR2 YSYEKL. Here the CDR3 reads CASSQVMSRESGDTQYF. CDR3 bases: TGCGCCAGCAGCCAAGTAATGAGCCGGGAGAGTGGAGATACGCAGTATTTT.

J is TRBJ1-2 and V is TRBV2, with a tentative D call TRBD1 (6 bases). V gave up 8 bases and J gave up 2 bases, with 12 bases separating them. Germline loops: CDR1 SNHLY, CDR2 FYNNEI. CDR3 length equals 13 residues. As DNA, the CDR3 is TGTGCCAGCGGCCACAGGGTCAACTATGGCTACACCTTC. Translating gives CASGHRVNYGYTF.